The sequence of this T cell receptor (beta chain) was determined in a study of early T cells in non-severe SARS-CoV-2 infection. V trimming: 2 bases; J trimming: 5 bases; junction bases outside the gene matches: 4. Germline-derived CDR1 and CDR2 are DFQATT and SNEGSKA (reference sequence). The CDR3 has 14 residues. This clonotype was recorded at least ten times. Attached unique molecular identifiers marked individual cDNA molecules. TCRdb re-called the 5' RACE reads with MiXCR, one entry per CDR3 protein. Of around 25,000 distinct CDR3 sequences listed, approximately 4% are singletons. Sequences were obtained from whole blood. The chain has TRBV20-1 and TRBJ2-2; 8 bases fit TRBD2. The clonotype comes from an adult who was a healthcare worker with PCR-confirmed SARS-CoV-2 infection or an uninfected control (not recorded which). CDR3 region: CSARTSGATGELFF. The DNA of the CDR3 is TGCAGTGCTAGAACTAGCGGAGCTACCGGGGAGCTGTTTTTT.